This is a list of T cell receptor beta chains from one sample in a study of blood T cell repertoires in COVID-19. The method was immunoSEQ multiplex PCR; TCRdb's version includes in-frame clones alone and lacks a portion of them. The sample lists 400,000 or so clones, less than 95% seen once, with 0.6% to 0.7% in the top ten. The sample comprised PBMCs or T cells enriched from blood (not recorded which). These receptors were obtained from a young man who had recovered from COVID-19. Both conserved end residues are part of each CDR3. D genes are given only for firm matches. Not every row has a clone size; where given, it reads once, few, many or a size class.

V,D,size,J,DNA,CDR3
TRBV19,-,-,TRBJ1-2,TGTGCCAGTAGTTCGACAGGCGACTATGGCTACACCTTC,CASSSTGDYGYTF
TRBV7-2,-,once,TRBJ1-5,TGTGCCAGCAGCTCGGGAGGCCAGCCCCAGCATTTT,CASSSGGQPQHF
TRBV6-1,TRBD1,-,TRBJ2-7,TGTGCCAGCAGTGAAGTGCGGGGACAGGGGGCCTACGAGCAGTACTTC,CASSEVRGQGAYEQYF
TRBV2,TRBD1,-,TRBJ2-7,TGTGCCAGCAGGGGGACAGGGAGAACCTACGAGCAGTACTTC,CASRGTGRTYEQYF
TRBV18,-,once,TRBJ2-2,TGTGCCAGCTCACCACCGGCGGGGGCGGACGGGGAGCTGTTTTTT,CASSPPAGADGELFF
TRBV5-1,TRBD1,-,TRBJ1-2,TGCGCCAGCAGCCCCGGGACAGGGAACTCGGGCTACACCTTC,CASSPGTGNSGYTF
TRBV7-9,-,-,TRBJ1-2,TGTGCCAGCAGCCCGACAGGTTATGGCTACACCTTC,CASSPTGYGYTF
TRBV29-1,TRBD2,-,TRBJ2-1,TGCAGCGTTGAAGCTCTGCGGGAGAGCTCCTACAATGAGCAGTTCTTC,CSVEALRESSYNEQFF
TRBV29-1,TRBD2,-,TRBJ2-1,TGCAGCGGTGCAGCGGGATACAATGAGCAGTTCTTC,CSGAAGYNEQFF
TRBV7-9,-,-,TRBJ2-5,TGTGCCAGCAGCTTAGCGCGGTCTCAGGGGATGTTGGAGACCCAGTACTTC,CASSLARSQGMLETQYF
TRBV5-6,-,once,TRBJ1-2,TGTGCCAGCAGCTTGTCAGGGGCCTATGGCTACACCTTC,CASSLSGAYGYTF
TRBV5-5,-,-,TRBJ2-5,TGTGCCAGCAGCTTGGATGGGGGCGGGGAGACCCAGTACTTC,CASSLDGGGETQYF
TRBV2,TRBD1,-,TRBJ1-4,TGTGCCAGCAGTGAATCGGTGACAGGGTATGAAAAACTGTTTTTT,CASSESVTGYEKLFF
TRBV29-1,TRBD1,-,TRBJ1-2,TGCAGCGCTAGCGGGACAGAGCCTAACTATGGCTACACCTTC,CSASGTEPNYGYTF